This T cell receptor (beta chain) comes out of a study of cytomegalovirus exposure and HLA in healthy donors. The repertoire was sequenced with immunoSEQ multiplex PCR; TCRdb's copy has only in-frame clones and lacks some. The data contain some 340,000 clones, about nine tenths of them singletons. Donors were drawn from the 120-subject validation cohort, separate from the roughly 610-subject first cohort. Regarding the study as a whole: Usually a TCR sequence was rare, but some public TCRs were found in many donors. In vitro checks showed that a few CMV-associated chains really do target CMV antigens.

Comments on this clone: Antigen: not known.

The receptor was derived from a young woman in good health and CMV-seropositive. The sequencing input was PBMCs.

For the CDR3, the DNA is TGTGCCAGCTCACCAAGGGTAGGAACCTACGAGCAGTACTTC. As protein: CASSPRVGTYEQYF. The J gene is TRBJ2-7, the V gene TRBV18, with D uncertain. The CDR3 runs 14 residues. The ends were cut back, 2 bases at V and 2 bases at J, with 10 bases in the middle. Germline values: CDR1 KGHSH, CDR2 LQKENI.